These T cell receptor beta chains were read from a single sample in a study of shared clonotypes between healthy human individuals. Clones were read by immunoSEQ multiplex PCR, and TCRdb kept only the in-frame ones, dropping some. The data hold a few hundred thousand clones, with more than 75% observed a single time. The sample was memory CD8+ T cells sorted from blood. The receptors stem from a man between 18 and 29 years old in good health. Each CDR3 is given with its conserved first and last residue. Fields, in order: D gene, clone size, J gene, V gene, CDR3 DNA, CDR3 protein. D genes are given only for firm matches. Where a row states a size, it is once, few, many or the class of an expanded clone; other rows omit it.

D gene: .
clone size: .
J gene: TRBJ2-3
V gene: TRBV29-1
CDR3 DNA: TGCAGCGTTGAAGATCCCCGGACAGACACAGATACGCAGTATTTT
CDR3 protein: CSVEDPRTDTDTQYF

D gene: TRBD1
clone size: few
J gene: TRBJ2-7
V gene: TRBV5-6
CDR3 DNA: TGTGCCAGCAGCCCGGGACAGGGGGCATCCTACGAGCAGTACTTC
CDR3 protein: CASSPGQGASYEQYF

D gene: .
clone size: .
J gene: TRBJ1-2
V gene: TRBV29-1
CDR3 DNA: TGCAGCGTTGCCGGGATTGGTCATGGCTACACCTTC
CDR3 protein: CSVAGIGHGYTF

D gene: .
clone size: once
J gene: TRBJ1-1
V gene: TRBV7-9
CDR3 DNA: TGTGCCAGCAACTTAGGGGTTGACACTGAAGCTTTCTTT
CDR3 protein: CASNLGVDTEAFF

D gene: .
clone size: .
J gene: TRBJ1-2
V gene: TRBV11-2
CDR3 DNA: TGTGCCAGCAGCACGTGGCGTGGGGGCGCGAGTAACTATGGCTACACCTTC
CDR3 protein: CASSTWRGGASNYGYTF

D gene: .
clone size: .
J gene: TRBJ2-7
V gene: TRBV4-3
CDR3 DNA: TGCGCCAGCAGCCAAGAGAACGTTGCCCACGAGCAGTACTTC
CDR3 protein: CASSQENVAHEQYF

D gene: .
clone size: .
J gene: TRBJ2-7
V gene: TRBV11-2
CDR3 DNA: TGTGCCAGCAACCCGGATGGCTCCTACGAGCAGTACTTC
CDR3 protein: CASNPDGSYEQYF

D gene: .
clone size: .
J gene: TRBJ2-7
V gene: TRBV25-1
CDR3 DNA: TGTGCCAGCAGTGAATCAGGGTTGGGCTACGAGCAGTACTTC
CDR3 protein: CASSESGLGYEQYF

D gene: TRBD2
clone size: .
J gene: TRBJ2-7
V gene: TRBV4-3
CDR3 DNA: TGCGCCAGCAGCCAACACTTAGCGGGAGCTGAGGGTTTGGGCGAGCAGTACTTC
CDR3 protein: CASSQHLAGAEGLGEQYF

D gene: .
clone size: .
J gene: TRBJ1-3
V gene: TRBV6-7
CDR3 DNA: TGTGCCAGCAGTCGGGGACGCTCTGGAAACACCATATATTTT
CDR3 protein: CASSRGRSGNTIYF

D gene: TRBD1
clone size: once
J gene: TRBJ2-3
V gene: TRBV29-1
CDR3 DNA: TGCAGCGCCCAGACAGGGCCTGCGGATACGCAGTATTTT
CDR3 protein: CSAQTGPADTQYF

D gene: .
clone size: .
J gene: TRBJ2-3
V gene: TRBV9
CDR3 DNA: TGTGCCAGCAGCGTGGTCAGCACAGATACGCAGTATTTT
CDR3 protein: CASSVVSTDTQYF

D gene: .
clone size: .
J gene: TRBJ2-7
V gene: TRBV7-9
CDR3 DNA: TGTGCCAGCACCAAACCCCAGAGGTACAGGATCCACGAGCAGTACTTC
CDR3 protein: CASTKPQRYRIHEQYF

D gene: TRBD2
clone size: .
J gene: TRBJ2-7
V gene: TRBV14
CDR3 DNA: TGTGCCAGCAGCCAAGATGATATGGTAGCGGGCTCCTACGAGCAGTACTTC
CDR3 protein: CASSQDDMVAGSYEQYF

D gene: .
clone size: few
J gene: TRBJ2-2
V gene: TRBV7-6
CDR3 DNA: TGTGCCAGCAGCTCCGAAGCCTCCCACACCGGGGAGCTGTTTTTT
CDR3 protein: CASSSEASHTGELFF

D gene: .
clone size: .
J gene: TRBJ1-5
V gene: TRBV2
CDR3 DNA: TGTGCCAGCAGGGCGGCCCGAGCAGGGGCTTACCAGCCCCAGCATTTT
CDR3 protein: CASRAARAGAYQPQHF

D gene: .
clone size: .
J gene: TRBJ2-5
V gene: TRBV27
CDR3 DNA: TGTGCCAGCAGCGTATCGGGGGCTGGGTGGCCCGAAGAGACCCAGTACTTC
CDR3 protein: CASSVSGAGWPEETQYF

D gene: .
clone size: .
J gene: TRBJ2-7
V gene: TRBV2
CDR3 DNA: TGTGCCAGCAGTGAAGACAGGGACCCCTACGAGCAGTACTTC
CDR3 protein: CASSEDRDPYEQYF

D gene: .
clone size: .
J gene: TRBJ2-7
V gene: TRBV4-3
CDR3 DNA: TGCGCCAGCAGCCAAGATTCCGGGACGGCCGGCTACGAGCAGTACTTC
CDR3 protein: CASSQDSGTAGYEQYF

D gene: .
clone size: .
J gene: TRBJ1-5
V gene: TRBV5-6
CDR3 DNA: TGTGCCAGCAGGAAGTGGGGACTTGAAGAAACGGGCAATCAGCCCCAGCATTTT
CDR3 protein: CASRKWGLEETGNQPQHF

D gene: .
clone size: .
J gene: TRBJ2-5
V gene: TRBV20-1
CDR3 DNA: TGCAGTGCTCTGGACCGGGGGACCCAGTACTTC
CDR3 protein: CSALDRGTQYF

D gene: .
clone size: .
J gene: TRBJ2-7
V gene: TRBV9
CDR3 DNA: TGTGCCAGCAGCGTAGGAGGCGGCAGGGAAGGGTACGAGCAGTACTTC
CDR3 protein: CASSVGGGREGYEQYF

D gene: .
clone size: .
J gene: TRBJ2-1
V gene: TRBV6-5
CDR3 DNA: TGTGCCAGCAGTTCAGACGGGAGCTCCTACAATGAGCAGTTCTTC
CDR3 protein: CASSSDGSSYNEQFF

D gene: .
clone size: .
J gene: TRBJ1-5
V gene: TRBV27
CDR3 DNA: TGTGCCAGCAGTTTGATAGGGAGCAATCAGCCCCAGCATTTT
CDR3 protein: CASSLIGSNQPQHF

D gene: TRBD1
clone size: .
J gene: TRBJ1-4
V gene: TRBV5-6
CDR3 DNA: TGTGCCAGCAGCTTCGGGACAGGCCTTGAAAAACTGTTTTTT
CDR3 protein: CASSFGTGLEKLFF

D gene: TRBD2
clone size: .
J gene: TRBJ2-7
V gene: TRBV7-9
CDR3 DNA: TGTGCCAGCAGCGAGGGGACTAGCGGGAGGTACTACGAGCAGTACTTC
CDR3 protein: CASSEGTSGRYYEQYF

D gene: .
clone size: few
J gene: TRBJ1-1
V gene: TRBV30
CDR3 DNA: TGTGCCTGGAGTGTACAGGTGGAGAGTGAAGCTTTCTTT
CDR3 protein: CAWSVQVESEAFF

D gene: .
clone size: once
J gene: TRBJ2-3
V gene: TRBV29-1
CDR3 DNA: TGCAGCGTGAGGGGGTGGGAGACAGCAGATACGCAGTATTTT
CDR3 protein: CSVRGWETADTQYF

D gene: TRBD2
clone size: .
J gene: TRBJ2-3
V gene: TRBV28
CDR3 DNA: TGTGCCAGCAGTTTACCGCCGCTAGCGGGGGGCCGGACAGATACGCAGTATTTT
CDR3 protein: CASSLPPLAGGRTDTQYF

D gene: .
clone size: .
J gene: TRBJ1-2
V gene: TRBV19
CDR3 DNA: TGTGCCAGTAGTATGCGCAACTCCGGGACGGCCTATGGCTACACCTTC
CDR3 protein: CASSMRNSGTAYGYTF

D gene: TRBD1
clone size: .
J gene: TRBJ2-5
V gene: TRBV5-4
CDR3 DNA: TGTGCCAGCAGCCATGACAGGGGCCAAGAGACCCAGTACTTC
CDR3 protein: CASSHDRGQETQYF

D gene: .
clone size: .
J gene: TRBJ1-5
V gene: TRBV7-8
CDR3 DNA: TGTGCCAGCAGCCTAGGGGCGGGGAGTGGTCAGCCCCAGCATTTT
CDR3 protein: CASSLGAGSGQPQHF

D gene: TRBD2
clone size: .
J gene: TRBJ2-1
V gene: TRBV5-6
CDR3 DNA: TGTGCCAGCAGCTTATCGGGACTAGCGGGGTGGAGCTCCTACAATGAGCAGTTCTTC
CDR3 protein: CASSLSGLAGWSSYNEQFF

D gene: TRBD2
clone size: many
J gene: TRBJ2-7
V gene: TRBV4-1
CDR3 DNA: TGCGCCAGCAGCCAGTCCGTAGCGGGAGGTTGGTACGAGCAGTACTTC
CDR3 protein: CASSQSVAGGWYEQYF

D gene: .
clone size: .
J gene: TRBJ1-6
V gene: TRBV30
CDR3 DNA: TGTGCCTGGAGTGTTGAGGGGATTGTAATTTCACCCCTCCACTTT
CDR3 protein: CAWSVEGIVISPLHF

D gene: TRBD1
clone size: .
J gene: TRBJ1-1
V gene: TRBV2
CDR3 DNA: TGTGCCAGCAGTTTGACCTTCGGGACAGGGAACACTGAAGCTTTCTTT
CDR3 protein: CASSLTFGTGNTEAFF

D gene: .
clone size: .
J gene: TRBJ1-6
V gene: TRBV11-3
CDR3 DNA: TGTGCCAGCAGCTTAGATCACGGGGAGCTCAATAATTCACCCCTCCACTTT
CDR3 protein: CASSLDHGELNNSPLHF

D gene: TRBD2
clone size: .
J gene: TRBJ2-7
V gene: TRBV27
CDR3 DNA: TGTGCCAGCAGTCCACTAGCGGGAGCTTACGAGCAGTACTTC
CDR3 protein: CASSPLAGAYEQYF

D gene: .
clone size: .
J gene: TRBJ1-1
V gene: TRBV4-1
CDR3 DNA: TGCGCCAGCAGCCAAGCCGGGGGGCTACGAACTGAAGCTTTCTTT
CDR3 protein: CASSQAGGLRTEAFF

D gene: TRBD1
clone size: .
J gene: TRBJ2-3
V gene: TRBV28
CDR3 DNA: TGTGCCAGCAGTTTGCCGAGTCCGACAGGGGGCGGGAATACGCAGTATTTT
CDR3 protein: CASSLPSPTGGGNTQYF

D gene: .
clone size: .
J gene: TRBJ2-7
V gene: TRBV11-3
CDR3 DNA: TGTGCCAGCAGCCCCAACAGGGGCCGGGAGGGCGAGCAGTACTTC
CDR3 protein: CASSPNRGREGEQYF

D gene: .
clone size: .
J gene: TRBJ2-1
V gene: TRBV14
CDR3 DNA: TGTGCCAGCAGCCAAGAACTAGGAGGGGGCGGTTACAATGAGCAGTTCTTC
CDR3 protein: CASSQELGGGGYNEQFF

D gene: TRBD1
clone size: .
J gene: TRBJ1-1
V gene: TRBV13
CDR3 DNA: TGTGCCAGCAGCTTAACAGGGGGTGTGAACACTGAAGCTTTCTTT
CDR3 protein: CASSLTGGVNTEAFF

D gene: .
clone size: .
J gene: TRBJ2-7
V gene: TRBV4-1
CDR3 DNA: TGCGCCAGCAGCCAAGATCGAGGGCTCGAGCAGTACTTC
CDR3 protein: CASSQDRGLEQYF

D gene: .
clone size: .
J gene: TRBJ1-1
V gene: TRBV10-3
CDR3 DNA: TGTGCCATCAGTGAGGGGGGGATCACTGAAGCTTTCTTT
CDR3 protein: CAISEGGITEAFF

D gene: .
clone size: .
J gene: TRBJ2-7
V gene: TRBV7-2
CDR3 DNA: TGTGCCAGCAGCGACGGCCTGCACTACGAGCAGTACTTC
CDR3 protein: CASSDGLHYEQYF

D gene: TRBD1
clone size: .
J gene: TRBJ2-1
V gene: TRBV6-5
CDR3 DNA: TGTGCCAGCAGGAGACAGGGCAATGAGCAGTTCTTC
CDR3 protein: CASRRQGNEQFF

D gene: .
clone size: .
J gene: TRBJ2-7
V gene: TRBV28
CDR3 DNA: TGTGCCAGCAGTTTTTCGGGGGTAGGCGAGCAGTACTTC
CDR3 protein: CASSFSGVGEQYF

D gene: .
clone size: .
J gene: TRBJ1-1
V gene: TRBV9
CDR3 DNA: TGTGCCAGCAGCGTAGACCTAGGGGCGATTGAAGCTTTCTTT
CDR3 protein: CASSVDLGAIEAFF

D gene: .
clone size: .
J gene: TRBJ2-1
V gene: TRBV2
CDR3 DNA: TGTGCCAGCAGTCTCACGTGGGAGGATGAGCAGTTCTTC
CDR3 protein: CASSLTWEDEQFF

D gene: .
clone size: once
J gene: TRBJ2-3
V gene: TRBV28
CDR3 DNA: TGTGCCAGCAGTTTATTGGCGGGGAGGCGCACAGATACGCAGTATTTT
CDR3 protein: CASSLLAGRRTDTQYF

D gene: .
clone size: .
J gene: TRBJ2-5
V gene: TRBV5-4
CDR3 DNA: TGTGCCAGCAGCTTGGTGGGGGCGCAGGAGACCCAGTACTTC
CDR3 protein: CASSLVGAQETQYF